This T cell receptor (beta chain) originates from a study of T cells in Graves' hyperthyroidism and ophthalmopathy. This clonotype was seen ten or more times. As yet, its antigen is unknown. Study-level results: Progression to ophthalmopathy was predicted a median of 6.5 months early. A model of 13 V-J pairs discriminated ophthalmopathy from stable hyperthyroidism.

RNA transcripts yielded amplified TCR beta CDR3 regions. The TCR CDR3 first-round RT-PCR relied on the HTBI primer set. TCRdb re-called the multiplex PCR reads with MiXCR, one entry per CDR3 protein. This table holds 550,000 to 600,000 distinct CDR3 sequences, about 43% found once. Exclusions: uncontrolled infection, other autoimmune disease, pregnancy, lactation. Germline-derived CDR1 and CDR2 are DFQATT and SNEGSKA (reference sequence). CDR3 length: 11 residues. With 6 bases removed from V and 7 bases from J, the gap between germline ends came to 12 bases. The receptor was isolated from an adult woman with Graves' disease, either hyperthyroidism or ophthalmopathy (not recorded which). The specimen was peripheral blood or thyroid tissue (not recorded which). V is TRBV20-1 and J is TRBJ1-1; D remains ambiguous. CDR3 amino acids: CSAPLQFEAFF. The DNA of the CDR3 is TGCAGTGCCCCCCTCCAGTTTGAAGCTTTCTTT.